The 26 T cell receptor beta chains in this list originate from one sample, sequenced in a study of T cell clonotyping in hematopoietic cell transplantation. Time point: recipient sample about 28 days before transplant, after cytoreduction. Here immunoSEQ multiplex PCR was the method, and the copy in TCRdb shows in-frame clones only, minus some. The data show fewer than 20,000 clones, about 82% seen once. The sequences come from peripheral blood mononuclear cells, collected before stem cell transplant. These receptors all stem from a man in his fifties with acute myeloid leukemia. Some clones in this sample may be carry-over from other donors' samples.

The chain employs TRBV20-1 and TRBJ1-2; D remains unclear. The germline V and J ends were trimmed by 5 bases and 6 bases, with 10 bases remaining between them. Germline V gene lookup returns CDR1 DFQATT and CDR2 SNEGSKA (reference sequence). CDR3 length equals 11 residues. The CDR3 reads CSAPIGDGYTF. CDR3 in DNA: TGCAGTGCTCCCATCGGGGATGGCTACACCTTC.

The rearrangement uses TRBV29-1 and TRBJ2-5; 8 bases fit TRBD2. The CDR3 is 12 residues long. The junction had 1 base not matched to a gene; V was cut back by 6 bases and J by 1 base. Germline lookup yields CDR1 SQVTM and CDR2 ANQGSEA. The CDR3 sequence: CSVAGGQETQYF. CDR3 DNA: TGCAGCGTGGCGGGGGGCCAAGAGACCCAGTACTTC. Full variable domain (rest looked up from reference TRBV29-1 and TRBJ2-5): SAVISQKPSRDICQRGTSLTIQCQVDSQVTMMFWYRQQPGQSLTLIATANQGSEATYESGFVIDKFPISRPNLTFSTLTVSNMSPEDSSIYLCSVAGGQETQYFGPGTRLLVL.

This chain joins TRBV19 and TRBJ2-2, with D perhaps assigned TRBD1 or TRBD2 (5 bases each). V lost 8 bases and J 0 bases, leaving 16 bases between the germline ends. CDR1 is LNHDA and CDR2 is SQIVND in the germline V gene (reference sequence). This CDR3 is 16 amino acids long. In nucleotides, the CDR3 is TGTGCCAGTCAACGCCGGGGACCGACGAACACCGGGGAGCTGTTTTTT. It translates to CASQRRGPTNTGELFF. The full variable domain, with the rest looked up from reference TRBV19 and TRBJ2-2, is DGGITQSPKYLFRKEGQNVTLSCEQNLNHDAMYWYRQDPGQGLRLIYYSQIVNDFQKGDIAEGYSVSREKKESFPLTVTSAQKNPTAFYLCASQRRGPTNTGELFFGEGSRLTVL.

This rearrangement joins TRBV6-5 to TRBJ2-7, with TRBD1 identical over 7 bases. This CDR3 contains 14 residues. The germline gives CDR1 MNHEY, CDR2 SVGAGI. J lost 6 bases, V lost 7 bases, and 12 bases had no gene match. CDR3 DNA sequence: TGTGCCAGCAATCACCAGGACAGGTATACCGAGCAGTACTTC. It is translated as CASNHQDRYTEQYF.

This clone appeared once. The J gene is TRBJ2-7, the V gene TRBV7-2, with TRBD1 matching 10 bases. This CDR3 region has 18 residues. Germline CDR1 is SGHTA and CDR2 is FQGNSA. V shed 5 bases and J 2 bases; nucleotides not matched to a gene: 15. In DNA, the CDR3 is TGTGCCAGCAGCCATCCAAATTTAGGGACAGGGGTTACCTACGAGCAGTACTTC. It codes for CASSHPNLGTGVTYEQYF.

The chain recombines TRBV5-1 with TRBJ1-6; the D gene is possibly TRBD1 (5 bases). This CDR3 has 15 residues. The germline CDR1 and CDR2 sequences are SGHRS and YFSETQ. Trimming took 0 bases from V and 6 from J, leaving 10 bases between them. CDR3 protein: CASSLVGESNSPLHF. The CDR3 DNA follows: TGCGCCAGCAGCTTGGTAGGGGAGAGTAATTCACCCCTCCACTTT.

The chain joins TRBV27 to TRBJ2-2, with a possible D match to TRBD2 (6 bases). This CDR3 contains 18 residues. The V gene's germline CDR1 is MNHEY and CDR2 SMNVEV (reference sequence). Trimming left V 6 bases short and J 2 bases short, with 22 bases between. CDR3 amino acids: CASSQRAVTVVNTGELFF. The CDR3, as DNA: TGTGCCAGCAGCCAGCGGGCGGTGACGGTCGTCAACACCGGGGAGCTGTTTTTT.

The V call is TRBV6-1, the J call TRBJ2-7; D might be TRBD1 or TRBD2, each matching 5 bases. Trimming cost V 4 bases and J 3 bases, with 16 bases left between them. CDR1 and CDR2 (germline): MNHNS, SASEGT. This CDR3 comprises 15 residues. Here the CDR3 reads CASSVLPGTLYEQYF. In DNA, the CDR3 is TGTGCCAGCAGTGTTCTCCCAGGGACGCTCTACGAGCAGTACTTC.

This chain links TRBV5-1 with TRBJ1-1, with 8 bases aligning to TRBD1. This CDR3 is 14 amino acids long. Unmatched junction bases numbered 7, after V lost 4 bases and J lost 5 bases. Germline loops: CDR1 SGHRS, CDR2 YFSETQ. CDR3 protein: CASSLSGGATEAFF. CDR3 nucleotides: TGCGCCAGCAGCCTCTCAGGGGGCGCGACTGAAGCTTTCTTT. The full variable domain, completed using reference TRBV5-1 and TRBJ1-1, is KAGVTQTPRYLIKTRGQQVTLSCSPISGHRSVSWYQQTPGQGLQFLFEYFSETQRNKGNFPGRFSGRQFSNSRSEMNVSTLELGDSALYLCASSLSGGATEAFFGQGTRLTVV.

The rearrangement links TRBV10-3 to TRBJ1-1; D may be TRBD1 (6 bases). CDR1 is ENHRY and CDR2 is SYGVKD in the germline V gene. The V gene lost 2 bases and the J gene lost 6 bases, with 13 bases spanning the gap. The CDR3 is made up of 14 amino acids. CDR3 DNA sequence: TGTGCCATCAGTGAGCAGGGGTCGATAGCTGAAGCTTTCTTT. Translation gives CAISEQGSIAEAFF.

This chain links TRBV27 with TRBJ1-1; 7 bases are a match to TRBD1. V lost 5 bases to trimming and J lost 5 bases; unmatched junction nucleotides: 2. The CDR3 is made up of 12 amino acids. The germline V gene encodes CDR1 MNHEY and CDR2 SMNVEV (reference sequence). The CDR3 here is CASSPGGTEAFF. CDR3 coding DNA: TGTGCCAGCAGTCCAGGGGGGACTGAAGCTTTCTTT.

The chain couples TRBV4-3 to TRBJ1-4; D remains unclear. The V end was cut by 2 bases, the J end by 8 bases, with 27 bases between. Germline V gene data show CDR1 as LGHNA and CDR2 as YSLEER. CDR3 length equals 19 residues. The CDR3 sequence is CASSQLALGEGSSVEKLFF. DNA of the CDR3: TGCGCCAGCAGCCAACTGGCCTTGGGAGAAGGGTCGTCTGTCGAAAAACTGTTTTTT.

This clone was seen more than once but under ten times. V usage is TRBV28 and J usage is TRBJ2-1; TRBD2 is a possible D gene (6 bases). Germline V gene sequence: CDR1 MDHEN, CDR2 SYDVKM. The length of the CDR3 is 13 residues. V was cut by 6 bases and J by 8 bases, with 14 bases left in between. This CDR3 is CASRTPSVYEQFF. CDR3 bases: TGTGCCAGCAGGACCCCTAGCGTGTATGAGCAGTTCTTC.

This clone has only one observation. The genes are TRBV7-2 and TRBJ2-5, with 7 positions matching TRBD1. Germline trimming cut 6 bases from V and 7 bases from J; bases unmatched to any gene: 8. This CDR3 has 13 residues. The germline V gene has CDR1 SGHTA and CDR2 FQGNSA. CDR3 sequence: CASSYDREGTQYF. CDR3 sequence (DNA): TGTGCCAGCAGTTACGACAGGGAAGGGACCCAGTACTTC.

This clone was seen a handful of times. J is TRBJ2-3 and V is TRBV5-6; D not certain. The CDR3 is 14 residues long. Germline values: CDR1 SGHDT, CDR2 YYEEEE. V was cut by 1 base and J by 4 bases, with 10 bases left in between. The CDR3 is CASSLPLVADTQYF. CDR3 DNA sequence: TGTGCCAGCAGCTTGCCCCTAGTTGCAGATACGCAGTATTTT.

The rearrangement links TRBV9 to TRBJ1-2, with D uncertain. V dropped 3 bases and J dropped 8 bases, with 17 bases sitting between them. Germline V gene data show CDR1 as SGDLS and CDR2 as YYNGEE. This CDR3 is 14 amino acids long. The CDR3 DNA sequence: TGTGCCAGCAGCGCAACGACCCTGATGGGGGGCTACACCTTC. It is translated as CASSATTLMGGYTF.

The chain joins TRBV9 to TRBJ1-2; perhaps TRBD1 as D (5 bases). There are 13 residues in the CDR3. Deletions cut 0 bases from V and 9 bases from J, with 12 bases between. Per germline, CDR1 SGDLS and CDR2 YYNGEE. The CDR3 sequence is CASSVVEGASYTF. Here the CDR3 DNA reads TGTGCCAGCAGCGTAGTGGAAGGGGCGAGCTACACCTTC.

This chain links TRBV7-6 with TRBJ1-5; unclear D gene. This CDR3 has 14 residues. The V and J ends lost 0 bases and 4 bases respectively, with 7 bases between them. Germline assignment: CDR1 SGHVS and CDR2 FNYEAQ. CDR3 loop: CASSLAGFNQPQHF. The DNA of the CDR3 is TGTGCCAGCAGCTTAGCAGGGTTTAATCAGCCCCAGCATTTT.

The chain carries TRBV25-1 and TRBJ2-7, with 8 bases that match TRBD2. The germline gives CDR1 MGHDK, CDR2 SYGVNS. The CDR3 is 15 residues long. J lost 7 bases, V lost 1 base, and 9 bases had no gene match. CDR3 nucleotide sequence: TGTGCCAGCAGTGAATCAGCGGGGGCCCTCTCGGAGCAGTACTTC. Its protein product is CASSESAGALSEQYF.

This clone was counted a single time. The genes are TRBV5-1 and TRBJ1-3; unclear D gene. The CDR3 is 14 amino acids. The V end was cut by 0 bases, the J end by 0 bases, with 4 bases between. Germline V lookup: CDR1 SGHRS, CDR2 YFSETQ. CDR3 residues: CASSLGSSGNTIYF. The CDR3 coding sequence is TGCGCCAGCAGCTTGGGCAGCTCTGGAAACACCATATATTTT.

The rearrangement joins TRBV5-1 to TRBJ1-3; TRBD1 is a possible D gene (6 bases). The V end lost 4 bases, the J end lost 9 bases, and 17 bases lay between the germline ends. CDR3 size: 14 residues. Germline V gene sequence: CDR1 SGHRS, CDR2 YFSETQ. The DNA of the CDR3 is TGCGCCAGCAGCCAGGACAGTGCCCCTGGCACCATATATTTT. This gives the protein CASSQDSAPGTIYF.

The chain links TRBV9 to TRBJ2-7, with D perhaps TRBD2 (5 bases). CDR3 length: 15 residues. V shed 0 bases and J shed 2 bases, with 12 bases lying between them. From germline, CDR1 is SGDLS and CDR2 YYNGEE. CDR3 DNA: TGTGCCAGCAGCGTAGCTCCGGGGAGCGCCTACGAGCAGTACTTC. This sequence encodes CASSVAPGSAYEQYF.

The V and J genes are TRBV9 and TRBJ1-5; 7 nucleotides line up with TRBD1. This CDR3 comprises 15 residues. CDR1 and CDR2 (germline): SGDLS, YYNGEE. Trimming cost V 5 bases and J 2 bases; bases outside gene matches: 7. The CDR3 DNA is TGTGCCAGCAGGGGACAGAGGAGGGGCAATCAGCCCCAGCATTTT. Its translation: CASRGQRRGNQPQHF.

J is TRBJ2-7 and V is TRBV5-8; D tentatively reads TRBD1 or TRBD2 (7 bases each). Trimming cost V 0 bases and J 5 bases, with 18 bases left between them. Germline CDR1 and CDR2: SGHTS and YDEGEE. The length of the CDR3 is 16 residues. CDR3 amino acids: CASSLGTGRGRDEQYF. In DNA, the CDR3 is TGTGCCAGCAGCTTGGGAACCGGCAGGGGGAGGGACGAGCAGTACTTC.

The rearrangement links TRBV11-2 to TRBJ1-5, with 7 bases identical to TRBD1. The germline V gene encodes CDR1 SGHAT and CDR2 FQNNGV. This CDR3 is 13 amino acids long. Unmatched junction bases numbered 6, after V lost 6 bases and J lost 7 bases. CDR3 nucleotide sequence: TGTGCCAGCAGTCTTATACAGGGGCAGCCCCAGCATTTT. Translated, it gives CASSLIQGQPQHF.

This clone was counted a few times. The chain couples TRBV2 to TRBJ2-2; 12 bases are a match to TRBD1. CDR3 size: 14 residues. Germline trimming cut 7 bases from V and 8 bases from J; bases unmatched to any gene: 5. Germline CDR1 is SNHLY and CDR2 is FYNNEI. The CDR3 DNA sequence: TGTGCCAGCATGGGACAGGGGGCTTCAGGGGAGCTGTTTTTT. This codes for CASMGQGASGELFF.